The entry that follows covers one T cell receptor beta chain sequence. The sample belongs to a study of blood T cell repertoires in COVID-19. Per the authors' pipeline: How many nucleated cells were present was estimated from reference gene primer amplification. Profiling relied on immunoSEQ multiplex PCR, and the TCRdb table lists in-frame clones only, not all of them. V and J calls plus clone size are reproduced from that table; the DNA served to infer D and trimming. The table includes 25,000 to 35,000 clones, roughly 85% detected once. V lost 5 bases, J lost 5 bases, and 9 bases stayed unmatched. The CDR3 runs 14 residues. Germline V CDR1 and CDR2: SGHTA, FQGTGA.

The chain combines TRBV7-3 with TRBJ2-7; 7 bases line up with TRBD1. Sequenced: peripheral blood. The TCR comes from a man in his 60s with active COVID-19. CDR3 in amino acids: CASSPQDRAHEQYF. The CDR3, as DNA: TGTGCCAGCAGCCCCCAAGACAGGGCCCACGAGCAGTACTTC.